Listed below are T cell receptor beta chains from one sample, sequenced in a study of OX40 agonist ivuxolimab in advanced cancers. Profiled with immunoSEQ multiplex PCR; TCRdb holds only in-frame clones, not every one. This table holds about 46,000 clones, approximately 83% found once. Material: CD4+ or CD8+ T cells sorted from blood, obtained in a trial of the OX40 agonist ivuxolimab. Source of these receptors: an adult with an advanced solid tumor such as melanoma, head and neck, liver or kidney cancer. Both conserved end residues are part of each CDR3. Each record gives: D gene, J gene, clone size, V gene, CDR3 protein, CDR3 DNA. D genes are given only for firm matches. Size is omitted from some rows. Given values are once, few, many or a class for expanded clones.

d_gene: TRBD1
j_gene: TRBJ2-3
abundance: once
v_gene: TRBV4-1
CDR3aa: CASSQPGTGERYTQYF
CDR3nt: TGCGCCAGCAGCCAGCCCGGGACAGGGGAGAGGTATACGCAGTATTTT

d_gene: TRBD2
j_gene: TRBJ2-7
abundance: NA
v_gene: TRBV11-2
CDR3aa: CASSLTSGGSNEQYF
CDR3nt: TGTGCCAGCAGCCTGACTAGCGGGGGGTCCAACGAGCAGTACTTC

d_gene: NA
j_gene: TRBJ1-1
abundance: NA
v_gene: TRBV30
CDR3aa: CAWGRDTEAFF
CDR3nt: TGTGCCTGGGGCAGGGACACTGAAGCTTTCTTT

d_gene: NA
j_gene: TRBJ1-3
abundance: NA
v_gene: TRBV11-2
CDR3aa: CASSFLPGSASGNTIYF
CDR3nt: TGTGCCAGCAGTTTTCTCCCCGGGTCCGCCTCTGGAAACACCATATATTTT

d_gene: NA
j_gene: TRBJ2-3
abundance: NA
v_gene: TRBV5-1
CDR3aa: CASSPPSTDTQYF
CDR3nt: TGCGCCAGCAGCCCCCCGAGCACAGATACGCAGTATTTT

d_gene: NA
j_gene: TRBJ1-2
abundance: NA
v_gene: TRBV29-1
CDR3aa: CSVGALEVGYTF
CDR3nt: TGCAGCGTTGGGGCCCTCGAGGTAGGCTACACCTTC

d_gene: TRBD2
j_gene: TRBJ2-2
abundance: NA
v_gene: TRBV7-8
CDR3aa: CASSPSGGTTGELFF
CDR3nt: TGTGCCAGCAGCCCTAGCGGGGGAACCACCGGGGAGCTGTTTTTT

d_gene: NA
j_gene: TRBJ1-1
abundance: NA
v_gene: TRBV15
CDR3aa: CATSRGGVTTEAFF
CDR3nt: TGTGCCACCAGCAGAGGCGGGGTAACAACTGAAGCTTTCTTT

d_gene: TRBD1
j_gene: TRBJ1-2
abundance: few
v_gene: TRBV10-3
CDR3aa: CAISHQTGMNGYTF
CDR3nt: TGTGCCATCAGCCACCAGACAGGGATGAATGGCTACACCTTC

d_gene: NA
j_gene: TRBJ1-2
abundance: NA
v_gene: TRBV6-1
CDR3aa: CASSEGTGTYGYTF
CDR3nt: TGTGCCAGCAGTGAAGGTACCGGGACCTATGGCTACACCTTC